This paragraph reports one TCR beta chain. This entry belongs to a study of blood T cell repertoires in COVID-19. The germline V gene encodes CDR1 SQVTM and CDR2 ANQGSEA. The CDR3 is 12 residues long. Deletions cut 5 bases from V and 0 bases from J, with 7 bases between. Authors' processing steps: Nucleated cell counts were estimated from reference gene primer amplification. Sequencing was performed with immunoSEQ multiplex PCR; in TCRdb, only in-frame clones are kept and a portion is missing. V, J and clone size are taken as reported in that table, and D and trimming were inferred from the DNA itself. The sample shows about 270,000 clones, 81% of them seen only once.

The TCR originated in a woman aged 55-69 years with active or convalescent COVID-19. Material: peripheral blood. The chain links TRBV29-1 to TRBJ1-1; D might be TRBD1 (5 bases). CDR3: CSVTTVNTEAFF. CDR3 bases: TGCAGCGTTACGACAGTGAACACTGAAGCTTTCTTT.